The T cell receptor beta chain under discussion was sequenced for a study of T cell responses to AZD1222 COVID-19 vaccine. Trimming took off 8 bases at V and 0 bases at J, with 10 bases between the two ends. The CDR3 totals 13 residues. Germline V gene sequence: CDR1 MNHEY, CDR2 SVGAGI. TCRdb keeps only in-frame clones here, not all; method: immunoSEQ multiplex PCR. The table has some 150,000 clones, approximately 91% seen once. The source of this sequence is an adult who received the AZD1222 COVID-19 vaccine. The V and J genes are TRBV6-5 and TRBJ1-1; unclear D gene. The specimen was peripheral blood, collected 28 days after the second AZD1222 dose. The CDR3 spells CASFQRMNTEAFF. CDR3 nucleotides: TGTGCCAGCTTTCAGAGAATGAACACTGAAGCTTTCTTT.